Listed below are T cell receptor beta chains from one sample, sequenced in a study of blood T cell repertoires in COVID-19. Here immunoSEQ multiplex PCR was the method, and the copy in TCRdb shows in-frame clones only, minus some. Of about 300,000 clones in the sample, approximately 91% were seen once. The sequencing input was PBMCs or T cells enriched from blood (not recorded which). The source is a woman aged 35 to 49 who had recovered from COVID-19. Both conserved end residues are part of each CDR3. D genes are given only for firm matches. Clone size, where shown, is once, few, many, or a class for clones that have expanded.

CDR3 DNA: TGTGCCTGGAGTAAGGACAGGGGCTATGGCTACACCTTC; CDR3 protein: CAWSKDRGYGYTF; J gene: TRBJ1-2; V gene: TRBV30; clone size: -; D gene: TRBD1
CDR3 DNA: TGTGCCAGTAGTGCCGGACAGGGAGATCCCCTCCACTTT; CDR3 protein: CASSAGQGDPLHF; J gene: TRBJ1-6; V gene: TRBV19; clone size: -; D gene: TRBD1
CDR3 DNA: TGTGCCAGCAGTTACATCCGGACAGGGATATACACTGAAGCTTTCTTT; CDR3 protein: CASSYIRTGIYTEAFF; J gene: TRBJ1-1; V gene: TRBV6-5; clone size: -; D gene: TRBD1
CDR3 DNA: TGTGCCATCAGTAATAGTTTCAATCAGCCCCAGCATTTT; CDR3 protein: CAISNSFNQPQHF; J gene: TRBJ1-5; V gene: TRBV10-3; clone size: -; D gene: -
CDR3 DNA: TGTGCCAGCAGCCAAGGGACAGGGGAACCCCCCTACAATGAGCAGTTCTTC; CDR3 protein: CASSQGTGEPPYNEQFF; J gene: TRBJ2-1; V gene: TRBV3-1/TRBV3-2; clone size: few; D gene: TRBD1
CDR3 DNA: TGTGCCAGCAGCCGGGGGACAGGGGACGGCTACACCTTC; CDR3 protein: CASSRGTGDGYTF; J gene: TRBJ1-2; V gene: TRBV3-1/TRBV3-2; clone size: -; D gene: TRBD1
CDR3 DNA: TGTGCCAGCTCACCGGTCTCAGGGAACACTGAAGCTTTCTTT; CDR3 protein: CASSPVSGNTEAFF; J gene: TRBJ1-1; V gene: TRBV18; clone size: -; D gene: -
CDR3 DNA: TGTGCCAGCAGTGAAACTAGCGGCAGCGGGGAGCTGTTTTTT; CDR3 protein: CASSETSGSGELFF; J gene: TRBJ2-2; V gene: TRBV2; clone size: -; D gene: TRBD2
CDR3 DNA: TGTGCCAGCAGCCACAGGCACTTT; CDR3 protein: CASSHRHF; J gene: TRBJ1-5; V gene: TRBV11-2; clone size: -; D gene: -
CDR3 DNA: TGTGCCAGCAGTTACCACGTAGCCGTTAACACTGAAGCTTTCTTT; CDR3 protein: CASSYHVAVNTEAFF; J gene: TRBJ1-1; V gene: TRBV6-5; clone size: -; D gene: -
CDR3 DNA: TGTGCCACCAGCAGAGATGAAGGGGTGGCTAATGAAAAACTGTTTTTT; CDR3 protein: CATSRDEGVANEKLFF; J gene: TRBJ1-4; V gene: TRBV15; clone size: -; D gene: -
CDR3 DNA: TGCGCCAGCAGCTCAACAGGGCGAGGGCAGCCCCAGCATTTT; CDR3 protein: CASSSTGRGQPQHF; J gene: TRBJ1-5; V gene: TRBV4-1; clone size: -; D gene: -
CDR3 DNA: TGTGCCAGCGGGGACAGGGTAATCTCCTACGAGCAGTACTTC; CDR3 protein: CASGDRVISYEQYF; J gene: TRBJ2-7; V gene: TRBV2; clone size: -; D gene: TRBD1
CDR3 DNA: TGTGCCAGCAGTCAACACACACAGGTCCACCGAGGCTACACCTTC; CDR3 protein: CASSQHTQVHRGYTF; J gene: TRBJ1-2; V gene: TRBV6-5; clone size: -; D gene: -
CDR3 DNA: TGCGCCAGCAGCCAAGATGGACTAGCGGGAGCTACAAGGCCCTACAATGAGCAGTTCTTC; CDR3 protein: CASSQDGLAGATRPYNEQFF; J gene: TRBJ2-1; V gene: TRBV4-1; clone size: -; D gene: TRBD2
CDR3 DNA: TGTGCCAGCTCATATGACAGGCTCGCAAAACTGTTTTTT; CDR3 protein: CASSYDRLAKLFF; J gene: TRBJ1-4; V gene: TRBV18; clone size: -; D gene: -
CDR3 DNA: TGTGCCAGCAGCCGGAGGTATCGAGGCAGAGCAAGCAATCAGCCCCAGCATTTT; CDR3 protein: CASSRRYRGRASNQPQHF; J gene: TRBJ1-5; V gene: TRBV28; clone size: -; D gene: -
CDR3 DNA: TGTGCCAGCAGTAGACCAGGGGTTGCGGGCTATGGCTACACCTTC; CDR3 protein: CASSRPGVAGYGYTF; J gene: TRBJ1-2; V gene: TRBV6-5; clone size: -; D gene: -
CDR3 DNA: TGCGCCAGCAGCTTCAACACATACAATGAGCAGTTCTTC; CDR3 protein: CASSFNTYNEQFF; J gene: TRBJ2-1; V gene: TRBV5-1; clone size: -; D gene: -
CDR3 DNA: TGTGCCAGCCGTCTAGCGGGAGGGCCGAACGAGCAGTACTTC; CDR3 protein: CASRLAGGPNEQYF; J gene: TRBJ2-7; V gene: TRBV2; clone size: -; D gene: TRBD2
CDR3 DNA: TGTGCCAGCAGCCTACGGACAGGGTGGCTTGTGTCACCCCTCCACTTT; CDR3 protein: CASSLRTGWLVSPLHF; J gene: TRBJ1-6; V gene: TRBV3-1/TRBV3-2; clone size: -; D gene: TRBD1
CDR3 DNA: TGTGCCAGCAGCCGATTGGGCGCAAGTACTGAAGCTTTCTTT; CDR3 protein: CASSRLGASTEAFF; J gene: TRBJ1-1; V gene: TRBV3-1/TRBV3-2; clone size: -; D gene: -
CDR3 DNA: TGTGCCAGCAGTATCGGAGGGCGTTCACCCCTCCACTTT; CDR3 protein: CASSIGGRSPLHF; J gene: TRBJ1-6; V gene: TRBV6-5; clone size: once; D gene: -
CDR3 DNA: TGTGCCAGCAGCTTAGATGGCGGGGGTGGCAATCAGCCCCAGCATTTT; CDR3 protein: CASSLDGGGGNQPQHF; J gene: TRBJ1-5; V gene: TRBV11-2; clone size: -; D gene: -
CDR3 DNA: TGTGCCAGCACCGAGGCCGGTCTGAAGACCCAGTACTTC; CDR3 protein: CASTEAGLKTQYF; J gene: TRBJ2-5; V gene: TRBV7-2; clone size: -; D gene: -
CDR3 DNA: TGCGCCAGCAGCACCGGAAGAATCGGGACAGGCAACTATGGCTACACCTTC; CDR3 protein: CASSTGRIGTGNYGYTF; J gene: TRBJ1-2; V gene: TRBV5-1; clone size: -; D gene: TRBD1
CDR3 DNA: TGCAGCGTTAACCCGGGGGGGGAAGAGACCCAGTACTTC; CDR3 protein: CSVNPGGEETQYF; J gene: TRBJ2-5; V gene: TRBV29-1; clone size: -; D gene: TRBD2
CDR3 DNA: TGTGCCAGCAGCTCCCGGGGAGCGGGAGGTGGCGAGCAGTACTTC; CDR3 protein: CASSSRGAGGGEQYF; J gene: TRBJ2-7; V gene: TRBV3-1/TRBV3-2; clone size: -; D gene: TRBD2
CDR3 DNA: TGTGCCAGTAGGGCGAGCGGGAGTGGACAATCCAATGAGCAGTTCTTC; CDR3 protein: CASRASGSGQSNEQFF; J gene: TRBJ2-1; V gene: TRBV19; clone size: -; D gene: TRBD2
CDR3 DNA: TGTGCCAGCAGCCCTCAAGCCTCTGGAAACACCATATATTTT; CDR3 protein: CASSPQASGNTIYF; J gene: TRBJ1-3; V gene: TRBV7-8; clone size: once; D gene: -
CDR3 DNA: TGTGCCAGCTCACCTAATTCTCCCACAGATACGCAGTATTTT; CDR3 protein: CASSPNSPTDTQYF; J gene: TRBJ2-3; V gene: TRBV18; clone size: -; D gene: -
CDR3 DNA: TGTGCCAGCAGCTCTCAGGGGCAGATTAATGAAAAACTGTTTTTT; CDR3 protein: CASSSQGQINEKLFF; J gene: TRBJ1-4; V gene: TRBV7-9; clone size: -; D gene: -
CDR3 DNA: TGTGCCACCAGTGTGGGGCCGAACACTGAAGCTTTCTTT; CDR3 protein: CATSVGPNTEAFF; J gene: TRBJ1-1; V gene: TRBV24-1; clone size: -; D gene: -
CDR3 DNA: TGTGCCAGCAGCCGGGCGGGGGGGCGGTCAGATACGCAGTATTTT; CDR3 protein: CASSRAGGRSDTQYF; J gene: TRBJ2-3; V gene: TRBV3-1/TRBV3-2; clone size: -; D gene: TRBD2
CDR3 DNA: TGTGCCAGCAGACAGGTTAATGAAAAACTGTTTTTT; CDR3 protein: CASRQVNEKLFF; J gene: TRBJ1-4; V gene: TRBV27; clone size: -; D gene: -
CDR3 DNA: TGTGCCAGCAGCCAGAAGGGAGCAGGAAAACTGTTTTTT; CDR3 protein: CASSQKGAGKLFF; J gene: TRBJ1-4; V gene: TRBV7-2; clone size: -; D gene: -
CDR3 DNA: TGTGCCACCAGCAGAGATGCAGGGTTGAATCAGCCCCAGCATTTT; CDR3 protein: CATSRDAGLNQPQHF; J gene: TRBJ1-5; V gene: TRBV15; clone size: -; D gene: -
CDR3 DNA: TGCGCCAGCAGCCACGACATGGGCAGAATGAATGAAAAACTGTTTTTT; CDR3 protein: CASSHDMGRMNEKLFF; J gene: TRBJ1-4; V gene: TRBV5-1; clone size: once; D gene: -
CDR3 DNA: TGTGCCAGCTCGCTCGGTGGAGCCAGCACAGATACGCAGTATTTT; CDR3 protein: CASSLGGASTDTQYF; J gene: TRBJ2-3; V gene: TRBV18; clone size: -; D gene: -
CDR3 DNA: TGCAGCGTTGAGGGACATGGGGATGAAAAACTGTTTTTT; CDR3 protein: CSVEGHGDEKLFF; J gene: TRBJ1-4; V gene: TRBV29-1; clone size: -; D gene: -
CDR3 DNA: TGCAGCGTTGAGGCAGTAAACACTGAAGCTTTCTTT; CDR3 protein: CSVEAVNTEAFF; J gene: TRBJ1-1; V gene: TRBV29-1; clone size: -; D gene: -
CDR3 DNA: TGTGCCAGCTCAACCGACAGCAACTATGGCTACACCTTC; CDR3 protein: CASSTDSNYGYTF; J gene: TRBJ1-2; V gene: TRBV18; clone size: -; D gene: -